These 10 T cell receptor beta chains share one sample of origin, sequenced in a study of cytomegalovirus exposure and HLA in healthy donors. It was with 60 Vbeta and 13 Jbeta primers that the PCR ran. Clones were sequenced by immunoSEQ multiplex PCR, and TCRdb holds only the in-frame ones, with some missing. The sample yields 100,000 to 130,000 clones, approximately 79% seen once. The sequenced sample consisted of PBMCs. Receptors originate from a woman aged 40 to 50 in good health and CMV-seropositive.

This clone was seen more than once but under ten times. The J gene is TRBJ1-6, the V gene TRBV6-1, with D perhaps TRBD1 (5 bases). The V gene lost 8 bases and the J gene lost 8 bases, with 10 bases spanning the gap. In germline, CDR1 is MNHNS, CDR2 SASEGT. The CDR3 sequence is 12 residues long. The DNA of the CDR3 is TGTGCCAGCTCGTCGGGGGATTCACCCCTCCACTTT. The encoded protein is CASSSGDSPLHF.

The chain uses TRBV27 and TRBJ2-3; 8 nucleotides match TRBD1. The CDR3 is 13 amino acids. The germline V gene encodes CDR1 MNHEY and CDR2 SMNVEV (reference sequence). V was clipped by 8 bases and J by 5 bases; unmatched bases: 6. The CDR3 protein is CASRPTGVDTQYF. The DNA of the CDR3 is TGTGCCAGCCGACCGACAGGGGTAGATACGCAGTATTTT.

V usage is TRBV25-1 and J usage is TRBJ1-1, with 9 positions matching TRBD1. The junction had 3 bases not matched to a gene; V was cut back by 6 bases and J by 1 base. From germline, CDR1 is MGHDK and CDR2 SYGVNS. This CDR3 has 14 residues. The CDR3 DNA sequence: TGTGCCAGCAGCAGGGACAGGGCGAACACTGAAGCTTTCTTT. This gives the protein CASSRDRANTEAFF.

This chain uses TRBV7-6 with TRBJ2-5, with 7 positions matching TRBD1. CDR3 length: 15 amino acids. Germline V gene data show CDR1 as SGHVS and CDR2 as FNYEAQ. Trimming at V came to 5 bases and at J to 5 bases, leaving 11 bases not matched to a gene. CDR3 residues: CASSGGQPRVETQYF. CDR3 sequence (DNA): TGTGCCAGCAGCGGGGGACAGCCAAGGGTTGAGACCCAGTACTTC.

CDR3 in DNA: TGTGCCAGCAGCTTAGGCGGCGCGGGGATAGCCAAAAACATTCAGTACTTC. Its protein is CASSLGGAGIAKNIQYF. J is TRBJ2-4 and V is TRBV13, with D perhaps TRBD2 (6 bases). This CDR3 region has 17 residues. Germline lookup yields CDR1 PRHDT and CDR2 FYEKMQ (reference sequence). V was trimmed by 0 bases and J by 0 bases, leaving 12 bases between them.

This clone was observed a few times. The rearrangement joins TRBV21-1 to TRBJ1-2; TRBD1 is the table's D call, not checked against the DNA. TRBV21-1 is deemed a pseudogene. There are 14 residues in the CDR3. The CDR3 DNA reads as TGTGCCAGCAGCAAAGGCGACAGAGCCTACGGCTACACCTTC. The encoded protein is CASSKGDRAYGYTF.

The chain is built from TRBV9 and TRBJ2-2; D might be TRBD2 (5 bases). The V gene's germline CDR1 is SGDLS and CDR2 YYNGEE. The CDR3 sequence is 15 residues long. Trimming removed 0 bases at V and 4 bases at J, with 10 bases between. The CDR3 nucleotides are TGTGCCAGCAGCGTAGGATTAGCGAGCACCGGGGAGCTGTTTTTT. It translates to CASSVGLASTGELFF.

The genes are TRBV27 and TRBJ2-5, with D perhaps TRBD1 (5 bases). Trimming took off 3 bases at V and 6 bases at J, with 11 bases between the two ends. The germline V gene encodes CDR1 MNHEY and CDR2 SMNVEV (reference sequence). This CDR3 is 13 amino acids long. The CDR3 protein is CASSFQGPQTQYF. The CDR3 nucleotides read TGTGCCAGCAGTTTTCAGGGTCCGCAGACCCAGTACTTC.

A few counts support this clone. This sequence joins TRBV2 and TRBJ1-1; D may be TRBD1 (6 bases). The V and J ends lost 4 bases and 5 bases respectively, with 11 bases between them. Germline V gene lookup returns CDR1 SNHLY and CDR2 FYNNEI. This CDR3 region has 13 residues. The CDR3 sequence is CASSVRGRTEAFF. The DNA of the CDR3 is TGTGCCAGCAGTGTCAGGGGTCGGACTGAAGCTTTCTTT. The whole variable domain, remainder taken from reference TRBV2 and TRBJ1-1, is EPEVTQTPSHQVTQMGQEVILRCVPISNHLYFYWYRQILGQKVEFLVSFYNNEISEKSEIFDDQFSVERPDGSNFTLKIRSTKLEDSAMYFCASSVRGRTEAFFGQGTRLTVV.

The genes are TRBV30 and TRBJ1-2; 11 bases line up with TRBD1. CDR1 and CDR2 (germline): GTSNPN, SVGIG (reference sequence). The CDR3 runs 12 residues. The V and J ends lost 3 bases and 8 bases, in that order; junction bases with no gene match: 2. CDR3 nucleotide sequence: TGTGCCTGGAGCGGGACAGGGGGAGGCTACACCTTC. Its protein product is CAWSGTGGGYTF.